This T cell receptor beta chain was documented in a study of CD8+CD57+ T cells in acquired aplastic anemia. Turning to the study itself: Yields of DNA that came from sorted CD4+ and CD8+ cells averaged roughly 3.2 ug.

The use of genomic DNA as template underpinned the TCR beta VDJ and CDR3 profiling. One entry per CDR3 protein results from TCRdb running MiXCR on the reads. The table has around 250,000 distinct CDR3 sequences, 55% to 65% seen once; the top ten hold under 8.5%. The study, taken as a whole, reports: The same twenty-nine CD8+ CDR3 sequences occurred in patients and in controls.

CDR1 and CDR2 from the germline V gene are ENHRY and SYGVKD. The CDR3 sequence is 14 residues long. V dropped 4 bases and J dropped 4 bases, with 13 bases sitting between them. This clonotype was seen repeatedly, ten times or more. The antigen remains undetermined. Sequencing was carried out using sorted CD4+, CD8+, or CD8+CD57+ T cells (not recorded which) from PBMCs. This TCR came from a human donor with severe aplastic anemia or a healthy control (not recorded which). V gene TRBV10-3 combines with J gene TRBJ1-1; a possible D gene is TRBD1 (5 bases). CDR3 coding DNA: TGTGCCATCAGTGCACCCGGGGGGAGCACTGAAGCTTTCTTT. It translates to CAISAPGGSTEAFF.